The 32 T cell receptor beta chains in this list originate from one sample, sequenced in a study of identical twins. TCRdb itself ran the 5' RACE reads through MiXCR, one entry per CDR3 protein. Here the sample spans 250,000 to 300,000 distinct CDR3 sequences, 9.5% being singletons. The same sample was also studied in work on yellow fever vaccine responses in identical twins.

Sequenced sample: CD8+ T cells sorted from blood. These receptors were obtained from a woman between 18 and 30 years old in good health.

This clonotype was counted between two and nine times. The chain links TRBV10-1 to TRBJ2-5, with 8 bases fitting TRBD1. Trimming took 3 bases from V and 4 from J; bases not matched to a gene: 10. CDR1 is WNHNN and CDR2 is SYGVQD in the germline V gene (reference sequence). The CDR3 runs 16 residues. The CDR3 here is CASSDLNRGSTETQYF. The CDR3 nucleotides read TGCGCCAGCAGTGACTTGAACAGGGGGTCAACAGAGACCCAGTACTTC.

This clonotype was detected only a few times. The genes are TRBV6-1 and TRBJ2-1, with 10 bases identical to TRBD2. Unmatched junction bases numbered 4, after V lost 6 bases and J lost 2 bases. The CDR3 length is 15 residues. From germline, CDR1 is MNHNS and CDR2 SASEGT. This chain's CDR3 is CASRVAGGTYNEQFF. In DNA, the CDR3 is TGTGCCAGCAGAGTAGCGGGAGGCACCTACAATGAGCAGTTCTTC.

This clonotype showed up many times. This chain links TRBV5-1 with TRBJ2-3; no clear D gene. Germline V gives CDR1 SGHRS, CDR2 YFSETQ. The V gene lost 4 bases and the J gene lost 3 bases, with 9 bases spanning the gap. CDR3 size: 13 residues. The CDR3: CASSPIGTDTQYF. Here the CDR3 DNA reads TGCGCCAGCAGCCCGATAGGGACAGATACGCAGTATTTT.

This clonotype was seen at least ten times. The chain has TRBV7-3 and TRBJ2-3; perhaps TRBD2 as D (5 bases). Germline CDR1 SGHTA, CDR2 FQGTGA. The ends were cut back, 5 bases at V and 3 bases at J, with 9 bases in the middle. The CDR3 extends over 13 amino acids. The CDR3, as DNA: TGTGCCAGCAGCCCACTAGTGACAGATACGCAGTATTTT. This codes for CASSPLVTDTQYF. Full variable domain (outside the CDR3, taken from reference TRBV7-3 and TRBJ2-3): GAGVSQTPSNKVTEKGKYVELRCDPISGHTALYWYRQSLGQGPEFLIYFQGTGAADDSGLPNDRFFAVRPEGSVSTLKIQRTERGDSAVYLCASSPLVTDTQYFGPGTRLTVL.

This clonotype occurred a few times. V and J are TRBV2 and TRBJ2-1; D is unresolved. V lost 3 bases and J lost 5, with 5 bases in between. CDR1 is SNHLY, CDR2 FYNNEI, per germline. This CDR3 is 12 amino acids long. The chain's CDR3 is CASSDRNNEQFF. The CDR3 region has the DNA TGTGCCAGCAGTGATCGAAACAATGAGCAGTTCTTC.

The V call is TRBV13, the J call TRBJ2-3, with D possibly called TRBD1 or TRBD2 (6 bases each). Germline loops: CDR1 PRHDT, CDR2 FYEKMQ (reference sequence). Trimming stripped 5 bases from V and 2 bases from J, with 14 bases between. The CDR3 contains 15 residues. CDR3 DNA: TGTGCCAGCAGCGGTGGGGGGCTTCTCACAGATACGCAGTATTTT. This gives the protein CASSGGGLLTDTQYF.

CDR3 protein: CAWSAGHSSTDTQYF. In DNA, the CDR3 is TGTGCCTGGAGTGCCGGACATTCGAGCACAGATACGCAGTATTTT. The V and J genes are TRBV30 and TRBJ2-3; D might be TRBD1 (5 bases). Germline CDR1 reads GTSNPN; CDR2 reads SVGIG (reference sequence). The CDR3 runs to 15 residues. The V gene lost 1 base and the J gene lost 0 bases, with 11 bases spanning the gap.

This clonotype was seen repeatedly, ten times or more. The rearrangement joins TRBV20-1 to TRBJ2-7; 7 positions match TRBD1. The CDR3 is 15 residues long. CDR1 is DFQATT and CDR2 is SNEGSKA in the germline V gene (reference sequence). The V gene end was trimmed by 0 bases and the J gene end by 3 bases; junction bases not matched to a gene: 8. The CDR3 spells CSARDRRTGYYEQYF. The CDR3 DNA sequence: TGCAGTGCTAGAGATCGTAGGACAGGCTACTACGAGCAGTACTTC.

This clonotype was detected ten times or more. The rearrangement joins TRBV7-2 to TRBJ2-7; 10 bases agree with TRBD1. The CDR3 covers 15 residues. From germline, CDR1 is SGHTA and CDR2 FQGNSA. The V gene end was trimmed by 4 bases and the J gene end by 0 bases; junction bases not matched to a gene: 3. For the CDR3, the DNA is TGTGCCAGCAGCTCATGGACAGGGGGCTCCTACGAGCAGTACTTC. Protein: CASSSWTGGSYEQYF. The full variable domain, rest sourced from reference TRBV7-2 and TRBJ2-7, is GAGVSQSPSNKVTEKGKDVELRCDPISGHTALYWYRQSLGQGLEFLIYFQGNSAPDKSGLPSDRFSAERTGGSVSTLTIQRTQQEDSAVYLCASSSWTGGSYEQYFGPGTRLTVT.

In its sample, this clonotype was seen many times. CDR3: CASSLGPYSDPEGTEAFF. The CDR3 region has the DNA TGTGCCAGCAGCTTGGGCCCGTATTCGGACCCGGAGGGCACTGAAGCTTTCTTT. The gene calls are TRBV11-1 and TRBJ1-1; D is unclear. CDR3 length: 18 amino acids. Per germline, CDR1 SGHAT and CDR2 FQDESV (reference sequence). V was pared by 3 bases and J by 4 bases, with 24 bases between.

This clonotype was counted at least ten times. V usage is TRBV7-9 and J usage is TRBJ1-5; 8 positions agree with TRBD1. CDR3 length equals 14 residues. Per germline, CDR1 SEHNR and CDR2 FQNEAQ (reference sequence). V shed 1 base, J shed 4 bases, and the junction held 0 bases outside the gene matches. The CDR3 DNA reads TGTGCCAGCAGCTTAGGACAGGGGAATCAGCCCCAGCATTTT. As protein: CASSLGQGNQPQHF. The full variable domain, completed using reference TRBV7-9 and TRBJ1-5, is DTGVSQNPRHKITKRGQNVTFRCDPISEHNRLYWYRQTLGQGPEFLTYFQNEAQLEKSRLLSDRFSAERPKGSFSTLEIQRTEQGDSAMYLCASSLGQGNQPQHFGDGTRLSIL.

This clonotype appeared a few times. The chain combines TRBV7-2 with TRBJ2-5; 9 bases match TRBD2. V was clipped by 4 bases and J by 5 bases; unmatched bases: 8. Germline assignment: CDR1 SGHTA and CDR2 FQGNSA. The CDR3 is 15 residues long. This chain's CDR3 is CASSSPPSGGETQYF. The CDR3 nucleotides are TGTGCCAGCAGCTCCCCCCCCAGCGGGGGGGAGACCCAGTACTTC.

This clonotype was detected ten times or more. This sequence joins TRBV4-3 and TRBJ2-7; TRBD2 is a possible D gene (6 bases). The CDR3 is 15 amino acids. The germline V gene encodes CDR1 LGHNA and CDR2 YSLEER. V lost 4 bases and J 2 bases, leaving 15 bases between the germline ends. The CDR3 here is CASSPDRSGPYEQYF. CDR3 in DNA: TGCGCCAGCAGCCCAGATAGAAGCGGGCCCTACGAGCAGTACTTC.

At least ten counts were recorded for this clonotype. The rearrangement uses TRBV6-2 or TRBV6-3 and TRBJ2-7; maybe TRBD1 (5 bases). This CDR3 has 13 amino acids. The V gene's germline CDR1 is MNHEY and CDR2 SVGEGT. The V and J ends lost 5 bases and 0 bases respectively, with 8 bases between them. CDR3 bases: TGTGCCAGCAGTCCGGACACCTCCTACGAGCAGTACTTC. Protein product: CASSPDTSYEQYF.

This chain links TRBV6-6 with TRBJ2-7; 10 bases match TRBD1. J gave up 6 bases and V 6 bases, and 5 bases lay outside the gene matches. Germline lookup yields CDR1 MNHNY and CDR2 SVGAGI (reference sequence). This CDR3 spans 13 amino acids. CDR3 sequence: CASRGTGESEQYF. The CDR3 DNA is TGTGCCAGCAGAGGGACAGGGGAGTCCGAGCAGTACTTC.

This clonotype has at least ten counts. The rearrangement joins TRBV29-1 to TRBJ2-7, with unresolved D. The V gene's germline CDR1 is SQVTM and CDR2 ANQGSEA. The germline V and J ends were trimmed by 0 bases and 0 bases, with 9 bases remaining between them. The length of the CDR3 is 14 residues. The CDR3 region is CSVEDKGSSYEQYF. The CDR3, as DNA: TGCAGCGTTGAAGATAAGGGAAGCTCCTACGAGCAGTACTTC.

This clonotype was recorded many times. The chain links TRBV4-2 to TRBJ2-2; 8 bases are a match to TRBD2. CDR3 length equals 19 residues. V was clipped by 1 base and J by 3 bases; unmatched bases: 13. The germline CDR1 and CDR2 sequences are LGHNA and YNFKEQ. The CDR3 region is CASSQVLRVRGDHTGELFF. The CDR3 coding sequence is TGTGCCAGCAGCCAAGTACTTCGTGTGCGGGGGGACCACACCGGGGAGCTGTTTTTT.

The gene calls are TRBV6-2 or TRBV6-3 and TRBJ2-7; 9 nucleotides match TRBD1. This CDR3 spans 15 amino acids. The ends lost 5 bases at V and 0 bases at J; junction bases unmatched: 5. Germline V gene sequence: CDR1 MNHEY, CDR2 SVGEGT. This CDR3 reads CASSAGTGSSYEQYF. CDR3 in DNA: TGTGCCAGCAGTGCGGGGACAGGGAGCTCCTACGAGCAGTACTTC.

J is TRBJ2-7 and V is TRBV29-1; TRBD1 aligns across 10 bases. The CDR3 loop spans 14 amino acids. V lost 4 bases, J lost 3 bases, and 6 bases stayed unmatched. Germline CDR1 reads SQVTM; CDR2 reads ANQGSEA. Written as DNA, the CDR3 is TGCAGCGTTGTCTTGGGGGACAGGGGCTACGAGCAGTACTTC. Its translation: CSVVLGDRGYEQYF.

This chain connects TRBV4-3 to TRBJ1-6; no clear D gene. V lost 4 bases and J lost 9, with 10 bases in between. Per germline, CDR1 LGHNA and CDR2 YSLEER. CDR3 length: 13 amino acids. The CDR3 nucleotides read TGCGCCAGCAGCCTTGGACTGCTTTCACCCCTCCACTTT. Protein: CASSLGLLSPLHF.

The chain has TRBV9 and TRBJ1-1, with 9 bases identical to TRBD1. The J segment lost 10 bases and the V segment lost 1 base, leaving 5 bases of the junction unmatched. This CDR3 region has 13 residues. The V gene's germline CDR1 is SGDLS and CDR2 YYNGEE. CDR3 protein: CASSVSGTGIAFF. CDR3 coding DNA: TGTGCCAGCAGCGTATCCGGGACAGGGATAGCTTTCTTT.

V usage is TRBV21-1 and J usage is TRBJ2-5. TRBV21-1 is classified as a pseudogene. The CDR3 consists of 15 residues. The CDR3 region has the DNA TGTGCCAGCGGCAAAGATGTGTCTGGACAAGAGACCCAGTACTTC. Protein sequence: CASGKDVSGQETQYF.

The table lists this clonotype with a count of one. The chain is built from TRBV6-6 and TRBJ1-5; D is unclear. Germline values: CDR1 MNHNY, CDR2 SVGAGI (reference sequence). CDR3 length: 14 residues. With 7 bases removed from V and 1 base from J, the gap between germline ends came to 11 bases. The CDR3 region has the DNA TGTGCCAGCACCACCACAAAAAGCAATCAGCCCCAGCATTTT. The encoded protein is CASTTTKSNQPQHF.

The CDR3 DNA follows: TGTGCCAGCACACCCGGACTAGCGGGACCAAACGAGCAGTACTTC. This sequence encodes CASTPGLAGPNEQYF. The rearrangement uses TRBV27 and TRBJ2-7, with TRBD2 matching over 12 bases. V gave up 7 bases and J gave up 5 bases; unmatched junction bases: 9. This CDR3 contains 15 residues. Germline CDR1 and CDR2: MNHEY and SMNVEV (reference sequence).

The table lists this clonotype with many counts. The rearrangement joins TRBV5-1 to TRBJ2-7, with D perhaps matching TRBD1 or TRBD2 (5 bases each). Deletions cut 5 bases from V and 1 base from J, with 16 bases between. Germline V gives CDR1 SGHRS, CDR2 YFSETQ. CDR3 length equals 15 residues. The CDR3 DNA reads TGCGCCAGCAGTCCTCTGGGGACGACGTCCTACGAGCAGTACTTC. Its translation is CASSPLGTTSYEQYF.

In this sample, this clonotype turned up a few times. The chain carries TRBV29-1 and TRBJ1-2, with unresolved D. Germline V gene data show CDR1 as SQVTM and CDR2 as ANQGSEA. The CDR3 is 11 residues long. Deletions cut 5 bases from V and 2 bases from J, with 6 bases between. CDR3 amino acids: CSVLGNYGYTF. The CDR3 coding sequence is TGCAGCGTTCTCGGCAACTATGGCTACACCTTC.

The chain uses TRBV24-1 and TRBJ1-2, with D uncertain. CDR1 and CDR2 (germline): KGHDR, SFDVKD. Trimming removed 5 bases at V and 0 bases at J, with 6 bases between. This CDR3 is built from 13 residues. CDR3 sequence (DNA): TGTGCCACCAGTGTCGGCACTAACTATGGCTACACCTTC. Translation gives CATSVGTNYGYTF.

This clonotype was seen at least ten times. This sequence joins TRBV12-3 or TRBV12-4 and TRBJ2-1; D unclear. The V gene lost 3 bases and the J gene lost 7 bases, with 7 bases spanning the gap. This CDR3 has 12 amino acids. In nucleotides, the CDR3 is TGTGCCAGCAGTTTTGAGGAAAATGAGCAGTTCTTC. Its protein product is CASSFEENEQFF.

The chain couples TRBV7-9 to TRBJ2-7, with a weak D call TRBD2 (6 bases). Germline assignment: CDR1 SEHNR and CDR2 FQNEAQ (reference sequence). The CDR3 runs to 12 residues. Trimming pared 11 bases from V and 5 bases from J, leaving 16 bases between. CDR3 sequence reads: CAGGPSLHEQYF. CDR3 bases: TGTGCCGGAGGGCCCTCCCTCCACGAGCAGTACTTC.

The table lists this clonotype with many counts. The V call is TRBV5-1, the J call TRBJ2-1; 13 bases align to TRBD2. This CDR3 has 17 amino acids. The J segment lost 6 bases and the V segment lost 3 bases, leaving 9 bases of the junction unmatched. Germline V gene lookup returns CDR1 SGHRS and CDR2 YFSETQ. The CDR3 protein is CASSSKLAGGPSNEQFF. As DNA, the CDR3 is TGCGCCAGCAGCTCAAAACTAGCGGGAGGGCCTTCCAATGAGCAGTTCTTC.

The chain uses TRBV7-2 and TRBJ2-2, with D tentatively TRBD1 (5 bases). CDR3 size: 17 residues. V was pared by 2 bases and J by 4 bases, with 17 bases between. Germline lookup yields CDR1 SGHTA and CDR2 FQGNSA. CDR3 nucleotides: TGTGCCAGCAGCTTAAGTCTGGACACGGTCTTCACCGGGGAGCTGTTTTTT. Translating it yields CASSLSLDTVFTGELFF.

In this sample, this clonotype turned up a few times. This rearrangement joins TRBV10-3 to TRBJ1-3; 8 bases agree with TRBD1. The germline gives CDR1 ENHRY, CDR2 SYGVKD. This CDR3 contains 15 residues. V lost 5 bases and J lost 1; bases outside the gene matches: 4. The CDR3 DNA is TGTGCCATCAGTACGACAGGGGAGTCTGGAAACACCATATATTTT. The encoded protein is CAISTTGESGNTIYF.